This TCR beta chain was obtained from a study of blood T cell repertoires in COVID-19. TCRdb keeps only in-frame clones here, not all; method: immunoSEQ multiplex PCR. The data show 160,000 or so clones, approximately 79% seen once. The sample holds one count of this clone. Sample: peripheral blood. This receptor was obtained from a woman of 80 years or more with acute or convalescent COVID-19.

CDR3 nucleotides: TGTGCCAGCAGTCCTGGGGACAGGGCCAATGAGCAGTTCTTC. This gives the protein CASSPGDRANEQFF. The chain joins TRBV27 to TRBJ2-1, with 9 nucleotides matching TRBD1. The CDR3 has 14 amino acids. The junction had 5 bases not matched to a gene; V was cut back by 5 bases and J by 6 bases. Germline V gene sequence: CDR1 MNHEY, CDR2 SMNVEV (reference sequence).